In this sample, the clone carrying this TCR beta chain turned up a few times. Its specificity is not known. CDR1 is ENHRY, CDR2 SYGVKD, per germline. The CDR3 extends over 14 amino acids. Trimming cost V 8 bases and J 0 bases, with 12 bases left between them. The data originate from a study of human T cells and chemical hapten exposure. Study background: The patients, most of them female, presented with alopecia areata, totalis or universalis. General study results and limits: The number of TCRs over 1 in 1000 frequency stayed unchanged after DPC.

Individual cDNA molecules each carried unique molecular identifiers attached by the library. Using its own MiXCR run on the RACE reads, TCRdb lists one record per CDR3 protein. The profile shows tens of thousands of distinct CDR3 sequences, around 10% of them singletons. Time point here: pre-sensitization, week 0. The treatment here: therapeutic diphenylcyclopropenone sensitization with weekly scalp DPC. The starting material was whole blood, obtained in connection with sensitization to the hapten diphenylcyclopropenone (DPC). This TCR was recovered from a woman in her thirties or forties with alopecia areata. Some clones in this sample may be carry-over from other donors' samples. V gene TRBV10-3 combines with J gene TRBJ2-3; either TRBD1 or TRBD2 may fit D (6 bases each). The CDR3 loop reads CAISRGQSTDTQYF. CDR3 DNA: TGTGCCATCTCACGGGGGCAAAGCACAGATACGCAGTATTTT.